This T cell receptor (beta chain) was identified in a study of OX40 agonist ivuxolimab in advanced cancers. Study-level results: Expansion of clones was among the lowest in partial responders at 0.1-3.0 mg/kg. Expanded peripheral T cell antigen specificity was not determined.

Repertoires were generated with immunoSEQ multiplex PCR, while TCRdb's copy carries only in-frame clones and drops some. The sample has some 90,000 clones, more than 85% seen once. The CDR3 is made up of 13 amino acids. Trimming removed 6 bases from V and 5 bases from J, with 13 bases in between. Germline assignment: CDR1 LNHNV and CDR2 YYDKDF (reference sequence). Systemic immunosuppression or autoimmune disease history was grounds to exclude patients. This clone came up once. Its antigen remains unknown. This chain joins TRBV15 and TRBJ2-5, with D possibly matching TRBD1 (6 bases). The sequence derives from an adult with an advanced solid tumor such as melanoma, head and neck, liver or kidney cancer. The specimen comprised CD4+ or CD8+ T cells sorted from blood, sampled in a trial of the OX40 agonist ivuxolimab. CDR3 in DNA: TGTGCCACCAGATTACAGGGTGAGGAGACCCAGTACTTC. It yields the protein CATRLQGEETQYF.